What follows are 21 T cell receptor beta chains derived from one specimen sequenced in a study of T cell repertoires in cytomegalovirus infection. TCRdb re-derived calls from the reads in MiXCR, one entry per CDR3 protein. The sample lists more than 400,000 distinct CDR3 sequences, more than 25% seen once, with less than 15% in the top ten. Sequences were obtained from PBMCs. The receptors stem from a human donor in good health (CMV status not recorded). Some clones in this sample may be carry-over from other donors' samples.

This clonotype was recorded many times. CDR3 DNA: TGTGCCAGCAGCTCATCAGTGGAGACCCAGTACTTC. Protein product: CASSSSVETQYF. The chain links TRBV7-2 to TRBJ2-5; D gene uncertain. Deletions cut 4 bases from V and 5 bases from J, with 8 bases between. The CDR3 has 12 residues. The germline CDR1 and CDR2 sequences are SGHTA and FQGNSA.

This clonotype has ten or more counts. One end of the junction varies from germline; a read error may be responsible. V gene TRBV7-2 combines with J gene TRBJ2-5, with 9 nucleotides matching TRBD1. Germline CDR1 SGHTA, CDR2 FQGNSA. CDR3 length equals 16 residues. CDR3 sequence: CASSLAGTGSRETQYF. CDR3 nucleotide sequence: TGTGCCAGCAGCCTAGCCGGGACAGGGAGCCGAGAGACCCAGTACTTC.

The CDR3 DNA reads as TGTGCCAGTAGTGCTAGCGGAAAGAATGAGCAGTTCTTC. Translated: CASSASGKNEQFF. V is TRBV19 and J is TRBJ2-1; 7 bases line up with TRBD2. Germline V gene sequence: CDR1 LNHDA, CDR2 SQIVND (reference sequence). This CDR3 has 13 residues. J gave up 7 bases and V 5 bases, and 5 bases lay outside the gene matches.

Ten or more counts support this clonotype. This chain links TRBV12-3 or TRBV12-4 with TRBJ2-1; 10 nucleotides align to TRBD1. The CDR3 is made up of 16 amino acids. V gave up 4 bases and J gave up 6 bases; unmatched junction bases: 9. The CDR3 is CASSSGGGQGINEQFF. The DNA for the CDR3 is TGTGCCAGCAGTTCGGGAGGGGGACAGGGGATCAATGAGCAGTTCTTC.

The chain is built from TRBV6-5 and TRBJ2-2; 7 bases fit TRBD1. The germline CDR1 and CDR2 sequences are MNHEY and SVGAGI. V trimming: 5 bases; J trimming: 0 bases; junction bases outside the gene matches: 3. This CDR3 contains 15 residues. CDR3 loop: CASSRGPTNTGELFF. CDR3 coding DNA: TGTGCCAGCAGTAGGGGGCCGACGAACACCGGGGAGCTGTTTTTT.

The V call is TRBV5-1, the J call TRBJ2-7, with 9 bases matching TRBD2. Trimming took 3 bases from V and 5 from J; bases not matched to a gene: 9. The germline CDR1 and CDR2 sequences are SGHRS and YFSETQ. The CDR3 has 15 amino acids. The CDR3 nucleotides are TGCGCCAGCAGCTGGAGGGGCGGGAGGGAGGACGAGCAGTACGTC. Translation: CASSWRGGREDEQYV.

This clonotype was recorded a few times. This chain connects TRBV20-1 to TRBJ1-2; TRBD1 might be the D (6 bases). The CDR3 has 16 residues. Trimming took off 2 bases at V and 1 base at J, with 17 bases between the two ends. Per germline, CDR1 DFQATT and CDR2 SNEGSKA (reference sequence). CDR3 sequence (DNA): TGCAGTGCTAGAACCTGGGGGGCCGTCGATAACTATGGCTACACCTTC. Its protein is CSARTWGAVDNYGYTF.

This clonotype was counted at least ten times. This chain links TRBV7-8 with TRBJ2-5; D tentatively reads TRBD1 or TRBD2 (5 bases each). Germline V gene lookup returns CDR1 SGHVS and CDR2 FQNEAQ. The CDR3 has 15 amino acids. Trimming took off 7 bases at V and 2 bases at J, with 17 bases between the two ends. Here the CDR3 DNA reads TGTGCCAGCAACCTGGGCTGGGGGAATCAAGAGACCCAGTACTTC. Residues: CASNLGWGNQETQYF. Complete variable domain (other parts from reference TRBV7-8 and TRBJ2-5): GAGVSQSPRYKVAKRGQDVALRCDPISGHVSLFWYQQALGQGPEFLTYFQNEAQLDKSGLPSDRFFAERPEGSVSTLKIQRTQQEDSAVYLCASNLGWGNQETQYFGPGTRLLVL.

The chain employs TRBV7-2 and TRBJ2-7; D not resolved. The germline V gene encodes CDR1 SGHTA and CDR2 FQGNSA. V was pared by 0 bases and J by 0 bases, with 6 bases between. The CDR3 spans 14 residues. The CDR3 protein is CASSLAPSSYEQYV. In DNA form, the CDR3 reads TGTGCCAGCAGCTTAGCCCCGAGCTCCTACGAGCAGTACGTC.

The rearrangement links TRBV5-4 to TRBJ1-1; 11 bases agree with TRBD1. The trim removed 4 bases at V and 5 bases at J, leaving 7 bases unmatched. The V gene's germline CDR1 is SGHNT and CDR2 YYREEE (reference sequence). The CDR3 runs 15 residues. CDR3 loop: CASSLGQGAGTEAFF. The CDR3 region has the DNA TGTGCCAGCAGCCTCGGACAGGGGGCGGGAACTGAAGCTTTCTTT.

Only a few counts were recorded for this clonotype. The CDR3 sequence: CAISQDPGGEQYF. In DNA, the CDR3 is TGTGCCATCAGTCAGGACCCAGGAGGGGAGCAGTACTTC. J is TRBJ2-7 and V is TRBV10-3, with D tentatively TRBD2 (6 bases). Germline loops: CDR1 ENHRY, CDR2 SYGVKD. The CDR3 consists of 13 residues. Trimming left V 5 bases short and J 7 bases short, with 15 bases between.

This clonotype was detected only a few times. The rearrangement links TRBV29-1 to TRBJ1-1; TRBD1 is a possible D gene (6 bases). Germline CDR1 is SQVTM and CDR2 is ANQGSEA. Trimming pared 8 bases from V and 0 bases from J, leaving 10 bases between. CDR3 length: 12 residues. In DNA form, the CDR3 reads TGCAGCACCGGACAGATGAACACTGAAGCTTTCTTT. This sequence encodes CSTGQMNTEAFF.

The chain carries TRBV7-2 and TRBJ2-3, with D perhaps matching TRBD2 (5 bases). V was clipped by 8 bases and J by 2 bases, with 14 bases between them. Germline V gene data show CDR1 as SGHTA and CDR2 as FQGNSA. The CDR3 is 14 residues long. CDR3: CASSKGGYTDTQYF. As DNA, the CDR3 is TGTGCCAGCTCCAAAGGCGGGTACACAGATACGCAGTATTTT.

The chain couples TRBV7-3 to TRBJ2-3; D is possibly TRBD1 (5 bases). The CDR3 has 16 residues. The V gene lost 1 base and the J gene lost 0 bases, with 11 bases spanning the gap. From germline, CDR1 is SGHTA and CDR2 FQGTGA. The CDR3 sequence is CASSLKTGPSTDTQYF. The CDR3 nucleotides read TGTGCCAGCAGCTTAAAAACAGGCCCTAGCACAGATACGCAGTATTTT. Complete variable domain (other parts from reference TRBV7-3 and TRBJ2-3): GAGVSQTPSNKVTEKGKYVELRCDPISGHTALYWYRQSLGQGPEFLIYFQGTGAADDSGLPNDRFFAVRPEGSVSTLKIQRTERGDSAVYLCASSLKTGPSTDTQYFGPGTRLTVL.

This clonotype was found a few times. This chain links TRBV28 with TRBJ2-1, with 11 bases fitting TRBD2. The germline V gene has CDR1 MDHEN and CDR2 SYDVKM. CDR3 length: 11 residues. V was clipped by 8 bases and J by 14 bases; unmatched bases: 5. The CDR3 DNA sequence: TGTGCCAGCGTTGATAGCGGGAGGGAGTTCTTC. This encodes CASVDSGREFF.

The CDR3 sequence: CASSQESSGNYEQYF. The CDR3 coding sequence is TGCGCCAGCAGCCAAGAATCTAGCGGGAATTACGAGCAGTACTTC. The J gene is TRBJ2-7, the V gene TRBV4-1, with 9 bases matching TRBD2. V was pared by 0 bases and J by 4 bases, with 4 bases of the junction left unmatched. Germline CDR1 and CDR2: MGHRA and YSYEKL. The length of the CDR3 is 15 residues.

This clonotype appeared a few times. The chain is built from TRBV6-1 and TRBJ2-3; 12 bases align to TRBD1. The CDR3 has 14 residues. The V gene end was trimmed by 6 bases and the J gene end by 5 bases; junction bases not matched to a gene: 3. Per germline, CDR1 MNHNS and CDR2 SASEGT. The CDR3: CASRRDRGRDTQYF. The DNA for the CDR3 is TGTGCCAGCAGGCGGGACAGGGGGCGAGATACGCAGTATTTT.

The chain has TRBV7-6 and TRBJ2-7, with 8 nucleotides matching TRBD1. Germline-derived CDR1 and CDR2 are SGHVS and FNYEAQ. Trimming cost V 1 base and J 3 bases; bases outside gene matches: 5. There are 15 residues in the CDR3. The CDR3 loop is CASSLERDRNYEQYF. The CDR3 DNA follows: TGTGCCAGCAGCTTAGAAAGGGACAGGAACTACGAGCAGTACTTC.

This clonotype was picked up many times. The CDR3 protein is CASGGRSNQPQHF. For the CDR3, the DNA is TGTGCTAGTGGGGGACGTAGCAATCAGCCCCAGCATTTT. This chain joins TRBV12-5 and TRBJ1-5, with D maybe TRBD1 (5 bases). Germline V gives CDR1 LGHNT, CDR2 FRNRAP. The CDR3 contains 13 residues. Trimming cost V 6 bases and J 0 bases, with 6 bases left between them. The full variable domain, completed using reference TRBV12-5 and TRBJ1-5, is DARVTQTPRHKVTEMGQEVTMRCQPILGHNTVFWYRQTMMQGLELLAYFRNRAPLDDSGMPKDRFSAEMPDATLATLKIQPSEPRDSAVYFCASGGRSNQPQHFGDGTRLSIL.

This clonotype has a count of ten or more. The V call is TRBV7-2, the J call TRBJ1-2; maybe TRBD1 (5 bases). V was shortened by 6 bases and J by 4 bases, with 21 bases between the two germline ends. The CDR3 has 16 amino acids. Germline V lookup: CDR1 SGHTA, CDR2 FQGNSA. CDR3 DNA: TGTGCCAGCAGGCCCGGGACCGAGGCCCTAGGCTATGGCTACACCTTC. Residues: CASRPGTEALGYGYTF.

The rearrangement uses TRBV2 and TRBJ2-7; D uncertain. Germline CDR1 and CDR2: SNHLY and FYNNEI. Trimming left V 8 bases short and J 0 bases short, with 14 bases between. This CDR3 is built from 14 residues. CDR3 sequence (DNA): TGTGCCAGCCAATACGACTCCTCCTCCTACGAGCAGTACTTC. This gives the protein CASQYDSSSYEQYF.